This T cell receptor (beta chain) emerged from a study of cytomegalovirus exposure and HLA in healthy donors. The primer mix had 60 Vbeta and 13 Jbeta primers. Produced via immunoSEQ multiplex PCR; TCRdb's table is partial and in-frame only. The profile shows 160,000 or so clones, about 72% of them singletons. The sequence derives from a man aged 50 to 59 in good health and CMV-seropositive. The sequenced material came from PBMCs.

CDR3 nucleotide sequence: TGTGCCAGCAGGCGCGCGTTCGTTAGCTCTGGGGCCAACGTCCTGACTTTC. It yields the protein CASRRAFVSSGANVLTF. The chain joins TRBV2 to TRBJ2-6; D is uncertain. The V end was cut by 6 bases, the J end by 0 bases, with 15 bases between. This CDR3 comprises 17 residues. Germline V gives CDR1 SNHLY, CDR2 FYNNEI. The whole variable domain, filled in from reference TRBV2 and TRBJ2-6, reads EPEVTQTPSHQVTQMGQEVILRCVPISNHLYFYWYRQILGQKVEFLVSFYNNEISEKSEIFDDQFSVERPDGSNFTLKIRSTKLEDSAMYFCASRRAFVSSGANVLTFGAGSRLTVL.